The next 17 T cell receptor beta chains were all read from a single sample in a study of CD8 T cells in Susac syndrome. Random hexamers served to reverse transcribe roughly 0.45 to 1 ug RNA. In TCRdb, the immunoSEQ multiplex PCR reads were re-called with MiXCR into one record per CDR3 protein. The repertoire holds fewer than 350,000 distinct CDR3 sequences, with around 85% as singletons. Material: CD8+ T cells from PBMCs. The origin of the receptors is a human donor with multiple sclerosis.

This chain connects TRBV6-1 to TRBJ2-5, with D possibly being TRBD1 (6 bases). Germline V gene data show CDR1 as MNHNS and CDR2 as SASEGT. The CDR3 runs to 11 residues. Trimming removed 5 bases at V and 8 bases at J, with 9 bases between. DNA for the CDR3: TGTGCCAGCAGTACAGGGAGAACCCAGTACTTC. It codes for CASSTGRTQYF.

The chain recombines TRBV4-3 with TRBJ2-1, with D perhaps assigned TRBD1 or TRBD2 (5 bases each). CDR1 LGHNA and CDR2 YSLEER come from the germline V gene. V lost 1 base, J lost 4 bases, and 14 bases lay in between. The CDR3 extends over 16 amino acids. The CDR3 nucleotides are TGCGCCAGCAGCCAAGTAAAGGGGCGCGGGTACAATGAGCAGTTCTTC. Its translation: CASSQVKGRGYNEQFF.

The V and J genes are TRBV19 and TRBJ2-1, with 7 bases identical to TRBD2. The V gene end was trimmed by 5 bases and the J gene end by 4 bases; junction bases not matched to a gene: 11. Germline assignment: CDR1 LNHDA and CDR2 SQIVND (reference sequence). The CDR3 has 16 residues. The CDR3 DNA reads TGTGCCAGTAGTTCTGCTTGGGCTAGCGGATACAATGAGCAGTTCTTC. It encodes CASSSAWASGYNEQFF.

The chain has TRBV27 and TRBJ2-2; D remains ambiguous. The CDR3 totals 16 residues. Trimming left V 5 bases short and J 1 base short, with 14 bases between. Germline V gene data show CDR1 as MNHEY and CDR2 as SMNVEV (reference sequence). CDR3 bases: TGTGCCAGCAGTCCTTGGCATTCTAGGAACACCGGGGAGCTGTTTTTT. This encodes CASSPWHSRNTGELFF.

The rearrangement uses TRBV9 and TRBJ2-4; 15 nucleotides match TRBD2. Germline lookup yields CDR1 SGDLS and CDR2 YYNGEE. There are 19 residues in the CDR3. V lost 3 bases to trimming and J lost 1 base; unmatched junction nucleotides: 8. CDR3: CASSAISGLAGGAKNIQYF. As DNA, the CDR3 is TGTGCCAGCAGCGCGATCTCGGGACTAGCGGGAGGTGCCAAAAACATTCAGTACTTC. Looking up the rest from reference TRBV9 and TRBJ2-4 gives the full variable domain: DSGVTQTPKHLITATGQRVTLRCSPRSGDLSVYWYQQSLDQGLQFLIQYYNGEERAKGNILERFSAQQFPDLHSELNLSSLELGDSALYFCASSAISGLAGGAKNIQYFGAGTRLSVL.

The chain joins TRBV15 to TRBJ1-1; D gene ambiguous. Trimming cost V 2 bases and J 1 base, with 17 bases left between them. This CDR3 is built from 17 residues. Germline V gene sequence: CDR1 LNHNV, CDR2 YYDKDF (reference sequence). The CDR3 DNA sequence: TGTGCCACCAGCAGACCCGAGGTGAGGGCCCGGAACACTGAAGCTTTCTTT. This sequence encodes CATSRPEVRARNTEAFF.

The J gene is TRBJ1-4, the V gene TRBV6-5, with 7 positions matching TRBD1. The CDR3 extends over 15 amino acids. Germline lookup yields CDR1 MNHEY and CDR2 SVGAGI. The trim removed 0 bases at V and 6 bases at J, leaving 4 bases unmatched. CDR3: CASSYSPRGDEKLFF. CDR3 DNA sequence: TGTGCCAGCAGTTACTCTCCCAGGGGGGATGAAAAACTGTTTTTT.

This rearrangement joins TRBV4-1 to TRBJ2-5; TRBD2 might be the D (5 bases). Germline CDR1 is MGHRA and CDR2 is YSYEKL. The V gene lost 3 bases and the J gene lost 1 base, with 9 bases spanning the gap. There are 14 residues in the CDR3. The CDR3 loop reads CASSQSGFQETQYF. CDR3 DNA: TGCGCCAGCAGCCAGAGCGGATTCCAAGAGACCCAGTACTTC.

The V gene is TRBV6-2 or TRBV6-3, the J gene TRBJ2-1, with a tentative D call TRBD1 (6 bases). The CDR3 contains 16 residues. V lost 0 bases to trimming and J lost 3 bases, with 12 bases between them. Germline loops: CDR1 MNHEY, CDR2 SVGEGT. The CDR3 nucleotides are TGTGCCAGCAGTTACTCGAGCGTCAGGGGCTACAATGAGCAGTTCTTC. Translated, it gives CASSYSSVRGYNEQFF.

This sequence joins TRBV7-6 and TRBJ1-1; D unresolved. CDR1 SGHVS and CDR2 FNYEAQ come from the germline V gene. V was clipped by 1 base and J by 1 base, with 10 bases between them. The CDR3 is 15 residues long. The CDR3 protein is CASSLDRGENTEAFF. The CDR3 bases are TGTGCCAGCAGCTTAGATCGAGGCGAGAACACTGAAGCTTTCTTT.

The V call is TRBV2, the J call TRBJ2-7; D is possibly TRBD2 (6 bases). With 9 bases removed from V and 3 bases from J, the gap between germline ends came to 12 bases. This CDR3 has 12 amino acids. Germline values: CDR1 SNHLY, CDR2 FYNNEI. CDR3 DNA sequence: TGTGCCAGAGGGGACTCAAACTACGAGCAGTACTTC. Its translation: CARGDSNYEQYF.

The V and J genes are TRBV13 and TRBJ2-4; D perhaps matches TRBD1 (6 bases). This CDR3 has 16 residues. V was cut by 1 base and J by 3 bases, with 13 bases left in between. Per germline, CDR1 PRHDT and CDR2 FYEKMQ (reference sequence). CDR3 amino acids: CASSLADSVGKNIQYF. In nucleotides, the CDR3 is TGTGCCAGCAGCTTAGCGGACAGCGTCGGCAAAAACATTCAGTACTTC.

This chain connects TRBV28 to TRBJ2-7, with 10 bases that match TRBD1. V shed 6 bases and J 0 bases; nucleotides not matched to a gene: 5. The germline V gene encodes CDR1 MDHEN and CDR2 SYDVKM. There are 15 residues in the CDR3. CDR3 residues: CASSMTGGPSYEQYF. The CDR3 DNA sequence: TGTGCCAGCAGCATGACAGGGGGCCCCTCCTACGAGCAGTACTTC.

CDR3 sequence reads: CASSPTAPRADTQYF. Written as DNA, the CDR3 is TGTGCCAGCAGCCCGACGGCCCCGAGGGCAGATACGCAGTATTTT. V and J are TRBV7-9 and TRBJ2-3, with D possibly matching TRBD2 (5 bases). The CDR3 runs 15 residues. Trimming pared 5 bases from V and 4 bases from J, leaving 16 bases between. Germline V gene lookup returns CDR1 SEHNR and CDR2 FQNEAQ (reference sequence). The full variable domain, rest sourced from reference TRBV7-9 and TRBJ2-3, is DTGVSQNPRHKITKRGQNVTFRCDPISEHNRLYWYRQTLGQGPEFLTYFQNEAQLEKSRLLSDRFSAERPKGSFSTLEIQRTEQGDSAMYLCASSPTAPRADTQYFGPGTRLTVL.

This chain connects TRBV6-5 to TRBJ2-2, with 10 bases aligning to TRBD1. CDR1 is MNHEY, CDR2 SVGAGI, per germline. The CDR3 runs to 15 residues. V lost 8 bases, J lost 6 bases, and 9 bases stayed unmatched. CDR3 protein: CASAFGTGASGELFF. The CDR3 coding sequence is TGTGCCAGCGCTTTTGGGACAGGGGCGTCCGGGGAGCTGTTTTTT.

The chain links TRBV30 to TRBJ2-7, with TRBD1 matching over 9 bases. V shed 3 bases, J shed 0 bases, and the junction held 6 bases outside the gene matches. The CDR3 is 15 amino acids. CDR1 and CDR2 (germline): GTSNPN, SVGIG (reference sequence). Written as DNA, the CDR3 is TGTGCCTGGAGGTACAGGGGGCTGAGCTCCTACGAGCAGTACTTC. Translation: CAWRYRGLSSYEQYF.

The CDR3 DNA reads as TGTGCCAGCAGTCCCCGGACTAGCGCGACAGATACGCAGTATTTT. As protein: CASSPRTSATDTQYF. The V call is TRBV27, the J call TRBJ2-3, with 9 bases aligning to TRBD2. This CDR3 is built from 15 residues. V dropped 5 bases and J dropped 3; count of bases not matched to a gene: 6. Germline V lookup: CDR1 MNHEY, CDR2 SMNVEV (reference sequence).